This is a list of T cell receptor beta chains from one sample in a study of shared clonotypes between healthy human individuals. Assay used: immunoSEQ multiplex PCR; TCRdb lists only in-frame clones, some missing. Among about 2.5 million clones listed, 85% to 95% were seen once. Specimen: naive CD4+ T cells from PBMCs. The receptors derive from a young man in good health. Some clones in this sample may be carry-over from other donors' samples. CDR3s include the opening cysteine and the closing phenylalanine or tryptophan. A D gene is named only where the DNA matches it firmly. Clone size is stated in some rows and not others, as once, few, many or a class when expanded.

CASSLRWDNEQFF	TGTGCCAGCAGTCTACGTTGGGACAATGAGCAGTTCTTC	TRBV6-1	13	-	TRBJ2-1	-
CASSRTGASGETQYF	TGTGCCAGCAGCAGGACGGGGGCGAGTGGAGAGACCCAGTACTTC	TRBV11-3	15	-	TRBJ2-5	once
CSAQPGAGANVLTF	TGCAGCGCCCAACCCGGTGCCGGGGCCAACGTCCTGACTTTC	TRBV29-1	14	-	TRBJ2-6	-
CASSSSDRAAGANVLTF	TGTGCCAGCAGCTCCAGCGACAGGGCTGCTGGGGCCAACGTCCTGACTTTC	TRBV7-8	17	TRBD1	TRBJ2-6	once
CASSYPQETQYF	TGTGCCAGCAGCTATCCGCAAGAGACCCAGTACTTC	TRBV7-6	12	-	TRBJ2-5	-
CASSFEQGETQYF	TGTGCCAGCAGCTTTGAACAGGGGGAGACCCAGTACTTC	TRBV11-3	13	TRBD1	TRBJ2-5	-
CASSPPLWDRSGELFF	TGTGCCAGCAGTCCACCCCTGTGGGATCGTTCCGGGGAGCTGTTTTTT	TRBV7-9	16	-	TRBJ2-2	-
CASSESAGAPKTQYF	TGCGCCAGCAGCGAATCGGCCGGGGCGCCGAAGACCCAGTACTTC	TRBV5-1	15	-	TRBJ2-5	-
CASSGGRDNVNEQYF	TGCGCCAGCAGCGGTGGCCGGGACAACGTCAACGAGCAGTACTTC	TRBV5-1	15	-	TRBJ2-7	-
CASSQGGGEGNQPQHF	TGCGCCAGCAGCCAAGGTGGGGGCGAGGGCAATCAGCCCCAGCATTTT	TRBV4-1	16	-	TRBJ1-5	-
CASSQDATFQQYF	TGCGCCAGCAGCCAAGATGCGACTTTCCAGCAGTACTTC	TRBV4-1	13	-	TRBJ2-7	-
CASSQGKSVAYNEQFF	TGCGCCAGCAGCCAAGGGAAGAGCGTGGCCTACAATGAGCAGTTCTTC	TRBV4-1	16	-	TRBJ2-1	-
CASSKGGGVDEQFF	TGTGCCAGCAGCAAAGGGGGAGGGGTAGATGAGCAGTTCTTC	TRBV5-4	14	-	TRBJ2-1	-
CASSVGHIPVGQETQYF	TGTGCCAGCAGCGTAGGACACATCCCTGTAGGACAAGAGACCCAGTACTTC	TRBV9	17	-	TRBJ2-5	-
CAWSVPGRGTEAFF	TGTGCCTGGAGTGTACCGGGCAGGGGTACTGAAGCTTTCTTT	TRBV30	14	-	TRBJ1-1	-
CASSARTYTGELFF	TGTGCCAGCAGCGCCCGGACCTACACCGGGGAGCTGTTTTTT	TRBV9	14	-	TRBJ2-2	once
CASSPDRGRGETQYF	TGTGCCAGCAGTCCCGACAGGGGGCGCGGGGAGACCCAGTACTTC	TRBV2	15	TRBD1	TRBJ2-5	-
CASLSRTGGNTIYF	TGTGCCAGCCTTTCCCGGACAGGGGGAAACACCATATATTTT	TRBV2	14	TRBD1	TRBJ1-3	-
CSAGDRVGYTF	TGCAGTGCTGGTGACAGGGTTGGCTACACCTTC	TRBV20-1	11	TRBD1	TRBJ1-2	-
CASSSPGTGRSYEQYF	TGTGCCAGCAGTTCCCCCGGGACAGGGAGATCCTACGAGCAGTACTTC	TRBV6-6	16	TRBD1	TRBJ2-7	-
CSYSRLAGSTDTQYF	TGCAGCTACTCCCGGCTAGCGGGGAGCACAGATACGCAGTATTTT	TRBV29-1	15	TRBD2	TRBJ2-3	-
CASSPPTGTAGTDTQYF	TGCGCCAGCAGCCCTCCAACAGGGACGGCGGGCACAGATACGCAGTATTTT	TRBV5-1	17	-	TRBJ2-3	-
CASNQGQGFSGANVLTF	TGTGCCAGCAACCAGGGACAGGGGTTCTCTGGGGCCAACGTCCTGACTTTC	TRBV5-4	17	TRBD1	TRBJ2-6	-
CASSIRGTGNYGYTF	TGTGCCAGTAGTATAAGGGGGACAGGCAACTATGGCTACACCTTC	TRBV19	15	TRBD1	TRBJ1-2	-
CATTYKGTDYEQYF	TGTGCCACCACGTACAAAGGGACAGACTACGAGCAGTACTTC	TRBV6-7	14	TRBD1	TRBJ2-7	-
CASSSGRTGHQPQHF	TGTGCCAGCAGCTCCGGCCGGACAGGGCATCAGCCCCAGCATTTT	TRBV11-2	15	TRBD1	TRBJ1-5	-
CASSYGRLSGANVLTF	TGTGCCAGCAGTTACGGGAGACTCTCTGGGGCCAACGTCCTGACTTTC	TRBV6-5	16	-	TRBJ2-6	-
CASSLVRQGGHEQYF	TGTGCCAGCAGCTTGGTTCGGCAGGGGGGTCACGAGCAGTACTTC	TRBV11-1	15	-	TRBJ2-7	-
CASSRGTGGTDTQYF	TGTGCCAGCAGCCGAGGGACAGGGGGCACAGATACGCAGTATTTT	TRBV14	15	TRBD1	TRBJ2-3	-
CASSLLRSTEAFF	TGTGCCAGCAGCTTATTACGTAGCACTGAAGCTTTCTTT	TRBV7-3	13	-	TRBJ1-1	-
CASSVGVGGHYGYTF	TGTGCCAGCAGCGTAGGTGTAGGGGGGCATTATGGCTACACCTTC	TRBV9	15	-	TRBJ1-2	-
CASSPTEPGQPQHF	TGTGCCAGCAGCCCGACGGAGCCCGGGCAGCCCCAGCATTTT	TRBV7-9	14	-	TRBJ1-5	few
CSVSPTGRVGNTEAFF	TGCAGCGTGTCCCCGACAGGGCGCGTGGGGAACACTGAAGCTTTCTTT	TRBV29-1	16	TRBD1	TRBJ1-1	-
CASSYVKEAFF	TGTGCCAGCAGTTATGTTAAAGAAGCTTTCTTT	TRBV28	11	-	TRBJ1-1	-
CASTRDNSNTGELFF	TGCGCCAGCACCCGGGACAATTCGAACACCGGGGAGCTGTTTTTT	TRBV10-1	15	-	TRBJ2-2	-
CASSQEPSGSSYNEQFF	TGCGCCAGCAGCCAAGAACCCAGCGGGAGCTCCTACAATGAGCAGTTCTTC	TRBV4-1	17	TRBD2	TRBJ2-1	-
CASSSLRRYGYTF	TGTGCCAGCAGTTCTCTCCGGAGGTATGGCTACACCTTC	TRBV28	13	-	TRBJ1-2	-
CASSQGGQSNQPQHF	TGCGCCAGCAGCCAAGGCGGACAGAGCAATCAGCCCCAGCATTTT	TRBV4-1	15	-	TRBJ1-5	-
CSVFGETQYF	TGCAGCGTTTTTGGGGAGACCCAGTACTTC	TRBV29-1	10	-	TRBJ2-5	-
CASSYDTPRGTNDYYEQYF	TGTGCCAGCAGCTACGACACTCCCAGGGGGACTAACGATTACTACGAGCAGTACTTC	TRBV7-2	19	-	TRBJ2-7	-
CASSPGSGRAFQFF	TGTGCCAGCAGCCCCGGTAGCGGGAGGGCCTTTCAGTTCTTC	TRBV6-6	14	TRBD2	TRBJ2-1	-
CASSARDTSSYEQYF	TGTGCCAGCAGCGCCCGGGACACCAGCTCCTACGAGCAGTACTTC	TRBV9	15	-	TRBJ2-7	-
CASSLEHAGGNEQFF	TGTGCCAGCAGCTTAGAACACGCCGGCGGCAATGAGCAGTTCTTC	TRBV11-3	15	-	TRBJ2-1	-
CASSSRWDEQFF	TGTGCCAGCAGTTCAAGGTGGGATGAGCAGTTCTTC	TRBV28	12	-	TRBJ2-1	-
CSVEEVSGGLDTEAFF	TGCAGCGTTGAAGAAGTTTCCGGGGGGTTGGACACTGAAGCTTTCTTT	TRBV29-1	16	-	TRBJ1-1	-
CASSSEPWVSNQPQHF	TGTGCCAGCAGCTCGGAGCCTTGGGTAAGCAATCAGCCCCAGCATTTT	TRBV7-2	16	-	TRBJ1-5	-
CASSPLPDPLAGGPYEQFF	TGCGCCAGCAGCCCATTGCCGGACCCACTAGCGGGAGGGCCTTATGAGCAGTTCTTC	TRBV5-1	19	TRBD2	TRBJ2-1	-
CASSLVVADQPQHF	TGTGCCAGCAGCTTAGTGGTGGCAGATCAGCCCCAGCATTTT	TRBV7-2	14	-	TRBJ1-5	-
CASRPRRDVNEKLFF	TGTGCCAGCAGACCGCGAAGGGACGTAAATGAAAAACTGTTTTTT	TRBV6-6	15	-	TRBJ1-4	-
CASRGGRDEKLFF	TGTGCCAGCAGAGGTGGGCGAGATGAAAAACTGTTTTTT	TRBV7-9	13	-	TRBJ1-4	-